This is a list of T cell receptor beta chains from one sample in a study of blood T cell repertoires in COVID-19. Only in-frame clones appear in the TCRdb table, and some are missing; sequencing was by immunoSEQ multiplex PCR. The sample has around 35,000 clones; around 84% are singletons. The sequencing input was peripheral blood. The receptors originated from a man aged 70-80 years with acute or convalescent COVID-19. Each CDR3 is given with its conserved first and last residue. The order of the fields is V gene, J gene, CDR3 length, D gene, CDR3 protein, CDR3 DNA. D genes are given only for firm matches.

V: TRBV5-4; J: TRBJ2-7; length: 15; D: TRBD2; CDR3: CASSLDSGGSYEQYF; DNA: TGTGCCAGCAGCTTAGATAGCGGGGGGTCCTACGAGCAGTACTTC
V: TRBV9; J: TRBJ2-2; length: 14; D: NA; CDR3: CASSSFQGSGELFF; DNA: TGTGCCAGCAGCTCATTCCAGGGATCCGGGGAGCTGTTTTTT
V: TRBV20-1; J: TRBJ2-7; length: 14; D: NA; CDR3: CSASDRRSPYEQYF; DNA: TGCAGTGCTAGTGACAGAAGGAGTCCCTACGAGCAGTACTTC
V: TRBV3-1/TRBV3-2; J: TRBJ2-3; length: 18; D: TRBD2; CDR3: CASSQAPLAGGRGDTQYF; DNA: TGTGCCAGCAGCCAAGCGCCTCTAGCGGGGGGGCGGGGAGATACGCAGTATTTT
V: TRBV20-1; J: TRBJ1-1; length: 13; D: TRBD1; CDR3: CSASLQGSTEAFF; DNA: TGCAGTGCTAGTTTACAGGGGTCCACTGAAGCTTTCTTT
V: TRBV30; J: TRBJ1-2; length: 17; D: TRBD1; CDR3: CAWTTEESPGGGTGYTF; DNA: TGTGCCTGGACTACAGAAGAAAGCCCAGGGGGCGGCACGGGCTACACCTTC
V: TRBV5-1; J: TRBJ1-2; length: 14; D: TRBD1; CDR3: CASSFPAGGNGYTF; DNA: TGCGCCAGCAGCTTTCCTGCAGGGGGCAATGGCTACACCTTC
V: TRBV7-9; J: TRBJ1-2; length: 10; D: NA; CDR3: CASSSRGYTF; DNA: TGTGCCAGCAGCTCTAGAGGCTACACCTTC
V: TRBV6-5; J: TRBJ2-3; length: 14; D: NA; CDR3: CASRRGTSTDTQYF; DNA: TGTGCCAGCAGACGGGGGACTAGCACAGATACGCAGTATTTT
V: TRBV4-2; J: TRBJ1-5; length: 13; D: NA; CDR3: CASSQRVTQPQHF; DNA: TGTGCCAGCAGCCAGAGGGTCACTCAGCCCCAGCATTTT
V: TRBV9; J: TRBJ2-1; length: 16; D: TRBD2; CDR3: CASTATSGLAFTEQFF; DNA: TGTGCCAGCACCGCCACGTCGGGACTAGCGTTTACTGAGCAGTTCTTC
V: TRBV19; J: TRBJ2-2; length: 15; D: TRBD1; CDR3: CATLDRGHNTGELFF; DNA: TGTGCCACCCTTGACAGGGGCCATAACACCGGGGAGCTGTTTTTT